What follows is one T cell receptor beta chain and its context. Its antigen is undetermined. The CDR3 has 14 amino acids. Looked up from germline, CDR1 is ENHRY and CDR2 is SYGVKD. V lost 1 base and J 6 bases, leaving 12 bases between the germline ends. Repertoires were generated with immunoSEQ multiplex PCR, while TCRdb's copy carries only in-frame clones and drops some. This table holds 70,000 or so clones, about 83% found once. The data derive from a study of OX40 agonist ivuxolimab in advanced cancers. Looking at the study overall: With ivuxolimab, an agonistic anti-OX40 (CD134) antibody, patients were treated.

Study-wide points: By week 6 at 0.1 to 3.0 mg/kg, blood CD4+ and CD8+ T cells had expanded clonally.

This material consisted of CD4+ or CD8+ T cells sorted from blood, taken in a trial of the OX40 agonist ivuxolimab. This sequence was found in an adult with an advanced solid tumor such as melanoma, head and neck, liver or kidney cancer. The chain recombines TRBV10-3 with TRBJ1-1; D gene uncertain. The CDR3 loop reads CAISEWEVGPEAFF. CDR3 nucleotide sequence: TGTGCCATCAGTGAGTGGGAGGTAGGCCCTGAAGCTTTCTTT.